This T cell receptor (beta chain) was found in a study of blood T cell repertoires in COVID-19 (TCRdb year 2020). Turning to the overall study: Samples from collaborators originated in the United States, Italy and Spain and spanned both the acute and convalescent phases of COVID-19. The prospective study material was composed of cDNA or gDNA derived from T cells, B-cell-depleted T cells, or PBMCs. Nearly every sample came with metadata listing a de-identified subject ID, COVID-19 status, age in years and sex. The repertoires were released in a freely available public database meant as a resource for research on the immune response to SARS-CoV-2. Deeply sampled blood TCRbeta repertoires from subjects exposed to, actively infected with, or recovered from COVID-19 were included in the dataset. Where HLA class I and class II types were available, the types were taken from metadata supplied by the sample provider, not from assay-based typing. The samples were drawn from the first 160 participants of the ongoing ImmuneRACE study and from under 1,500 subjects provided by 6 global collaborators. What the study reported, not specific to this receptor: The quantity of clinical and demographic metadata differed by source and by participant and was supplied without curation.

From the cysteine up to the phenylalanine, the CDR3 has a length of 12 residues. Just the 36-base CDR3 DNA is kept, in frame starting at base 1. The V and J ends are trimmed by 7 bases and 4 bases, leaving 9 bases between them. The germline V gene gives CDR1 as ENHRY and CDR2 as SYGVKD. Notes on this clone: Its antigen remains unidentified. No base quality values were provided; no much bigger clone lies one nucleotide off.

One collaborating source in Seattle enrolled patients while the patients were actively infected and followed the patients over time throughout the course of disease. Whole blood was collected in K2EDTA tubes by collaborating institutions according to the institutions' own protocols. For TCRbeta analysis, collaborators shipped samples in one of three forms: frozen whole blood, isolated PBMCs, or DNA extracted from either of those sample types. TCRbeta CDR3 regions were amplified from genomic DNA by means of the immunoSEQ Assay, a bias-controlled multiplex PCR. Turning to the authors' computational methods: Nucleated cell counts per sample were estimated from amplification of reference gene primers within the assay. Sequence reads were collapsed and filtered to measure the absolute abundance of every unique TCRbeta CDR3 rearrangement. For each sample, productive Simpson clonality was calculated as the square root of Simpson's diversity index across productive rearrangements. Imported from immuneACCESS, the table was reduced by TCRdb to in-frame sequences with V and J called. These copies leave out some clones; in studies compared against another copy, an unresolved V gene accounts for under half, and the cause of the remainder is not known. D and trimming were read from the DNA, whereas the V and J calls and clone size are those reported in that table. Here the sample has 85,000 to 130,000 clones; 76% occur a single time. Together, the top ten hold 6.2% of the sample.

This sequence originates from a man older than 75 with COVID-19, enrolled during active disease. Sequences were obtained from peripheral blood. In this chain, TRBV10-3 is recombined with TRBJ2-3; the D segment cannot be called with confidence. The DNA reads TGTGCCATCATGGCAGGCTCAGATACGCAGTATTTT. Translated, it reads CAIMAGSDTQYF.